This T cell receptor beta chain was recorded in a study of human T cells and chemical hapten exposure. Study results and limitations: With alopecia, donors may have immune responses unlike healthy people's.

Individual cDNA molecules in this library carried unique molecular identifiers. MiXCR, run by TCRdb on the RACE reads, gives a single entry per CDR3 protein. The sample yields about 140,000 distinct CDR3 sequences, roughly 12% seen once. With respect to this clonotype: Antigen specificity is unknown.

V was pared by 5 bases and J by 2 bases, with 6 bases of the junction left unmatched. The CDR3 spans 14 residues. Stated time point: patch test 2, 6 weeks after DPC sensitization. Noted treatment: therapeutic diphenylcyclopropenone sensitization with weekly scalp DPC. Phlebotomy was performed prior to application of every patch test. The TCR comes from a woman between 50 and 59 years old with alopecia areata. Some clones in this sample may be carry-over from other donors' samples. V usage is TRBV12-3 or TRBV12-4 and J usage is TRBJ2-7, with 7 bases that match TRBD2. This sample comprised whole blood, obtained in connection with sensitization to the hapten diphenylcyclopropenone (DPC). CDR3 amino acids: CASSVTSVPYEQYF. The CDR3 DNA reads TGTGCCAGCAGTGTAACTAGCGTCCCCTACGAGCAGTACTTC.